The source of this T cell receptor (beta chain) is a study of cytomegalovirus exposure and HLA in healthy donors. Findings of the study overall: Most TCR sequences showed up rarely, but some public TCRs showed up in many donors. A classifier reportedly called cytomegalovirus status with high sensitivity and specificity.

TCRdb keeps only in-frame clones here, not all; method: immunoSEQ multiplex PCR. The table shows about 200,000 clones, with 86% occurring only once. There are 12 residues in the CDR3. From germline, CDR1 is SGHTA and CDR2 FQGNSA. V was pared by 2 bases and J by 7 bases, with 6 bases between. Concerning this clone: What it binds is not known.

This clonotype was sampled from a woman younger than 30 in good health and CMV-seronegative. The sample comprised PBMCs. The V and J genes are TRBV7-2 and TRBJ1-5; no definite D call. Here the CDR3 DNA reads TGTGCCAGCAGCTTAAGGAGGCAGCCCCAGCATTTT. Amino acids: CASSLRRQPQHF.